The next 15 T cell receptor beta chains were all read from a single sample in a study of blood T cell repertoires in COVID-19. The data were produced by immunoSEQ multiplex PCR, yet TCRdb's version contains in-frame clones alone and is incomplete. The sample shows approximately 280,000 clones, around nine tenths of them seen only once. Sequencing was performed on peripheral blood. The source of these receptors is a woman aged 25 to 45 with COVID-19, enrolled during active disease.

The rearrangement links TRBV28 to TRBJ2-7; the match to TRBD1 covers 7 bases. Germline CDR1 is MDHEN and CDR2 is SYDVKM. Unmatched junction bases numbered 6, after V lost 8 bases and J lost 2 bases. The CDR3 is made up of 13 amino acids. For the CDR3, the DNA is TGTGCCAGCGGACAGGCTTCTACCTACGAGCAGTACTTC. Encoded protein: CASGQASTYEQYF.

CDR3 residues: CASSHGLAGGRGELFF. DNA for the CDR3: TGTGCCAGCAGCCACGGACTAGCGGGAGGTCGCGGGGAGCTGTTTTTT. The rearrangement uses TRBV3-1 (or the pseudogene TRBV3-2) and TRBJ2-2; 14 bases map to TRBD2. After removal of 3 bases from V and 7 bases from J, the junction contained 4 bases not matched to a gene. Looked up from germline, CDR1 is LGHDT and CDR2 is YNNKEL (reference sequence). This CDR3 has 16 residues.

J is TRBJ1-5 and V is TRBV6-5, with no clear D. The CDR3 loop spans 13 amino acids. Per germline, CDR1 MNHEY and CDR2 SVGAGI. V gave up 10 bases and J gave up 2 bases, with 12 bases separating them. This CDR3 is CATLLGGNQPQHF. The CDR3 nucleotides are TGTGCCACTCTTCTAGGAGGCAATCAGCCCCAGCATTTT.

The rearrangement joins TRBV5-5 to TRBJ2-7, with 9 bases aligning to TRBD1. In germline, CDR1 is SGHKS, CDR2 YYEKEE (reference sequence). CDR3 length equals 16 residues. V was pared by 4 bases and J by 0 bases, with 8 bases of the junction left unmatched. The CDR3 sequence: CASSVLPGQGSYEQYF. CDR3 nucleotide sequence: TGTGCCAGCAGCGTACTACCGGGACAGGGCTCCTACGAGCAGTACTTC. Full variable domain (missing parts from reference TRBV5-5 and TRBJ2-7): DAGVTQSPTHLIKTRGQQVTLRCSPISGHKSVSWYQQVLGQGPQFIFQYYEKEERGRGNFPDRFSARQFPNYSSELNVNALLLGDSALYLCASSVLPGQGSYEQYFGPGTRLTVT.

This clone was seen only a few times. The CDR3 DNA follows: TGTGCCAGCAGCCTCATAGGGGGCTCCGGAAACACCATATATTTT. It translates to CASSLIGGSGNTIYF. The gene calls are TRBV11-1 and TRBJ1-3, with 7 nucleotides matching TRBD1. There are 15 residues in the CDR3. V dropped 5 bases and J dropped 4; count of bases not matched to a gene: 8. The germline V gene encodes CDR1 SGHAT and CDR2 FQDESV (reference sequence).

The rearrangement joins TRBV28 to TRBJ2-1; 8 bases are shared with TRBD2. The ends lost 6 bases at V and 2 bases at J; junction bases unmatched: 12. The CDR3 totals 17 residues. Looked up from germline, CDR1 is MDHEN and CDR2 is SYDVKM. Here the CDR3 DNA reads TGTGCCAGCAGGGGTCGCGGCGGGAGGCCAGCCTACAATGAGCAGTTCTTC. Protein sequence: CASRGRGGRPAYNEQFF.

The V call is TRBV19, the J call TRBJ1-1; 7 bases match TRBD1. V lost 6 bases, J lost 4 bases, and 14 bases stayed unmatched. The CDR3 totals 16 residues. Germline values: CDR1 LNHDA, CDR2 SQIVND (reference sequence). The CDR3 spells CASSNYRGPEGTEAFF. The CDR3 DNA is TGTGCCAGTAGCAACTACAGGGGACCGGAGGGCACTGAAGCTTTCTTT. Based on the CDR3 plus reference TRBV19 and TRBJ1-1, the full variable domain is DGGITQSPKYLFRKEGQNVTLSCEQNLNHDAMYWYRQDPGQGLRLIYYSQIVNDFQKGDIAEGYSVSREKKESFPLTVTSAQKNPTAFYLCASSNYRGPEGTEAFFGQGTRLTVV.

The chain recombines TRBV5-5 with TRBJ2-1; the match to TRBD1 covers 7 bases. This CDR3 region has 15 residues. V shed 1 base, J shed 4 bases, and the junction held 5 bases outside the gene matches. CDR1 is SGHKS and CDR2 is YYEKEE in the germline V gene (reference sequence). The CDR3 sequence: CASSLTGTEYNEQFF. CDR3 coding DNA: TGTGCCAGCAGCTTGACCGGGACAGAGTACAATGAGCAGTTCTTC.

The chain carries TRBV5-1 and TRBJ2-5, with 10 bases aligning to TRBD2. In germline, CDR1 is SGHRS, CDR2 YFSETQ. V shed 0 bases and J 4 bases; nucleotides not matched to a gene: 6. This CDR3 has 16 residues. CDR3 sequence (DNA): TGCGCCAGCAGCTTGGCCCGGACTAGCGGCCGAGAGACCCAGTACTTC. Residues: CASSLARTSGRETQYF.

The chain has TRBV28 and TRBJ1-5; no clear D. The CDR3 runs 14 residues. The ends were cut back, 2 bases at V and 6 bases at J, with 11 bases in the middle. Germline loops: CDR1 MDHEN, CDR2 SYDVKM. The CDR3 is CASSLPAALQPQHF. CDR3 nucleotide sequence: TGTGCCAGCAGTTTACCGGCGGCCCTTCAGCCCCAGCATTTT.

CDR3: CASTSRQGRFNYGYTF. CDR3 nucleotide sequence: TGTGCCAGCACCTCGAGACAGGGGCGTTTTAACTATGGCTACACCTTC. This chain joins TRBV7-9 and TRBJ1-2, with 8 positions matching TRBD1. The CDR3 spans 16 residues. Germline trimming cut 7 bases from V and 1 base from J; bases unmatched to any gene: 11. Germline V gene lookup returns CDR1 SEHNR and CDR2 FQNEAQ (reference sequence).

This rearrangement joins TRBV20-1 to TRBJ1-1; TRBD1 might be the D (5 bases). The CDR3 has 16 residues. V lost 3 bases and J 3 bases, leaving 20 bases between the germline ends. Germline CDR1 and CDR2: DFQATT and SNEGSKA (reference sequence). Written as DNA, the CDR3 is TGCAGTGCTAGTGGGGGGGTCCTTGCGTCGCACACTGAAGCTTTCTTT. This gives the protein CSASGGVLASHTEAFF.

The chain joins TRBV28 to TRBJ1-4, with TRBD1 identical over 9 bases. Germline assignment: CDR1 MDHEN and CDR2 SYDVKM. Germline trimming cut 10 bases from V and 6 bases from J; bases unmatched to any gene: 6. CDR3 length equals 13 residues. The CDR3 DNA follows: TGTGCCACCGGGACAGGGCAGGATGAAAAACTGTTTTTT. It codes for CATGTGQDEKLFF.

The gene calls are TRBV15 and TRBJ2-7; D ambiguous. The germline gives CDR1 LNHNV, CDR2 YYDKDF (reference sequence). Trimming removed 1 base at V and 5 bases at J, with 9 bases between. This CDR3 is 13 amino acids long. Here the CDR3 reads CATSRGVGHEQYF. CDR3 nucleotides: TGTGCCACCAGCAGAGGCGTGGGCCACGAGCAGTACTTC.

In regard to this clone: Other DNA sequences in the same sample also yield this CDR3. Here the CDR3 reads CASSLDSNYGYTF. The CDR3 DNA reads TGTGCCAGCAGTCTCGACAGTAACTATGGCTACACCTTC. The chain is built from TRBV28 and TRBJ1-2, with D possibly being TRBD1 (5 bases). The CDR3 totals 13 residues. V lost 5 bases and J 1 base, leaving 8 bases between the germline ends. Germline assignment: CDR1 MDHEN and CDR2 SYDVKM.